This TCR beta chain was captured by sequencing in a study of cytomegalovirus exposure and HLA in healthy donors. Study-wide results and limits: There were under 200 TCR beta chains listed as cytomegalovirus-associated. Association of a missense DCLRE1C variant with TCR beta V- and J-gene trimming was reported in a later analysis. TCR sequences were mostly rare, though some public TCRs occurred in many donors. A cluster of highly shared sequence variants was likely a sequencing artifact.

On this clone: Its antigen is unidentified.

From germline, CDR1 is SNHLY and CDR2 FYNNEI. Trimming pared 6 bases from V and 4 bases from J, leaving 15 bases between. CDR3 length equals 15 residues. The PCR was carried out with 60 Vbeta primers and 13 Jbeta primers. Sequenced by immunoSEQ multiplex PCR; TCRdb stores in-frame clones only, minus some. This sample has some 190,000 clones, with roughly 80% found just once. The sequenced sample was PBMCs. This clonotype was sampled from a woman between 50 and 59 years old in good health and CMV-seronegative. The chain links TRBV2 to TRBJ1-4; D uncertain. The chain's CDR3 is CASSAWARYNEKLFF. The CDR3, as DNA: TGTGCCAGCAGCGCGTGGGCACGGTATAATGAAAAACTGTTTTTT.